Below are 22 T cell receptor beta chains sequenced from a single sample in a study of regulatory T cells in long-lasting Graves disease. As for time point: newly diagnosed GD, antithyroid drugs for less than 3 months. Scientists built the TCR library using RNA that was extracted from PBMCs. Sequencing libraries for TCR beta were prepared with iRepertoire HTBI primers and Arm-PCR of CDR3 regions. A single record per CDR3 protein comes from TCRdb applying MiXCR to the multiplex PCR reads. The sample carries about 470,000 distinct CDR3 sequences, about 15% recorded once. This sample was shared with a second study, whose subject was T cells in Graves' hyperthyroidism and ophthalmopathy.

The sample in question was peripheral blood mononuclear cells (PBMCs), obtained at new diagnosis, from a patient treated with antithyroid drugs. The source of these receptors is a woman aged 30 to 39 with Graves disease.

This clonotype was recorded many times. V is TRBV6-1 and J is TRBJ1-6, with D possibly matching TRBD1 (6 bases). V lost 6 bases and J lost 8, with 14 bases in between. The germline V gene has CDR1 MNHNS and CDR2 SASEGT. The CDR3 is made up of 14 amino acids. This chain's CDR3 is CASSQDSSDSPLHF. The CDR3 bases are TGTGCCAGCAGCCAGGACAGCTCGGATTCACCCCTCCACTTT.

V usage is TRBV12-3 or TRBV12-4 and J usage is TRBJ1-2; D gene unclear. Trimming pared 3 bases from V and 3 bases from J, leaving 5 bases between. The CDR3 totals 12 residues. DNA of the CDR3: TGTGCCAGCAGTTTCTCTGACTATGGCTACACCTTC. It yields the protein CASSFSDYGYTF.

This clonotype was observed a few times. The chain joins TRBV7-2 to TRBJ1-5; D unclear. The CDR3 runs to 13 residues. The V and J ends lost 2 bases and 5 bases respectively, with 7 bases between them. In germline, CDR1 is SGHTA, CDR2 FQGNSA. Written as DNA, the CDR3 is TGTGCCAGCAGCTTAAGGGTTGATCAGCCCCAGCATTTT. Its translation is CASSLRVDQPQHF.

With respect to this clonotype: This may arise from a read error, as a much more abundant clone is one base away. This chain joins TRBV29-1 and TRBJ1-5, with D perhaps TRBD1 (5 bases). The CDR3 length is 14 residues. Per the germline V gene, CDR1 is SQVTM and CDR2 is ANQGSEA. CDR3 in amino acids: CSVSTGTGNQPRHF. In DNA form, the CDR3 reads TGCAGCGTGTCTACAGGTACGGGCAATCAGCCCCGGCATTTT.

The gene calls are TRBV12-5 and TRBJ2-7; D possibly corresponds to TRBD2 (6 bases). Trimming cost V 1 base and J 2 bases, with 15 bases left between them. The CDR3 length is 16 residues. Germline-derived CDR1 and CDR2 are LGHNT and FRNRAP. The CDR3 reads CASGLASGRDPYEQYF. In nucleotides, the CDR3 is TGTGCTAGTGGTTTGGCGTCCGGGAGAGATCCCTACGAGCAGTACTTC.

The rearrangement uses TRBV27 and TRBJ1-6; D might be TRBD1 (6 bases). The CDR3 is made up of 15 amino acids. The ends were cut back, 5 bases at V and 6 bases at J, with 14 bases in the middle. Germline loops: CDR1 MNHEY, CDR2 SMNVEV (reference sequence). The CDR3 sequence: CASSPRGGSNSPLHF. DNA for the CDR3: TGTGCCAGCAGTCCTAGGGGGGGGAGTAATTCACCCCTCCACTTT.

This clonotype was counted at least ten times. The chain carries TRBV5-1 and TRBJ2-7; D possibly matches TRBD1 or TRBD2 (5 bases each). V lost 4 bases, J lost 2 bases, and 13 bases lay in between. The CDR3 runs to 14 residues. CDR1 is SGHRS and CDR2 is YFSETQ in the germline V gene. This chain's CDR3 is CASSPGAGTYEQYF. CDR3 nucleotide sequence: TGCGCCAGCAGCCCCGGGGCAGGGACCTACGAGCAGTACTTC.

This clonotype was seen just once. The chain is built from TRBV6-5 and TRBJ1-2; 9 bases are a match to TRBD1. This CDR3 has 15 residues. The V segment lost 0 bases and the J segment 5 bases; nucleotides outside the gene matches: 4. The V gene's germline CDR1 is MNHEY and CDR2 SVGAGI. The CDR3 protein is CASSYSLQGAYGYTF. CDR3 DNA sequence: TGTGCCAGCAGTTACTCCCTACAGGGGGCGTATGGCTACACCTTC.

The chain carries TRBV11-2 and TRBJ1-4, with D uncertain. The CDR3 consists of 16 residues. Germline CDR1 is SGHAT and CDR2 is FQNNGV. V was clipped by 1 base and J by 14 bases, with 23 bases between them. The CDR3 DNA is TGTGCCAGCAGCTTAGCGCCGTTGAGTAATGAACTTAGGCTGTTTTTT. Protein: CASSLAPLSNELRLFF.

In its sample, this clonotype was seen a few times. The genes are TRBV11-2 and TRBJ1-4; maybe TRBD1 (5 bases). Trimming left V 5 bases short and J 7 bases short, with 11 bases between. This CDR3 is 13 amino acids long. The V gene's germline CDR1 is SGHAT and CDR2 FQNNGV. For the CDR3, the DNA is TGTGCCAGCAGCCCCGGGACGGTTGAAAAACTGTTTTTT. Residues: CASSPGTVEKLFF.

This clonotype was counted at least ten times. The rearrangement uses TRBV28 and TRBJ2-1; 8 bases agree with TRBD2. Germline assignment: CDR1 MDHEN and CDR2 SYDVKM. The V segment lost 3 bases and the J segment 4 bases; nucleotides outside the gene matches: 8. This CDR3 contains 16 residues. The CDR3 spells CASSFTGTSLYNEQFF. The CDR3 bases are TGTGCCAGCAGTTTTACCGGGACTAGTCTTTACAATGAGCAGTTCTTC.

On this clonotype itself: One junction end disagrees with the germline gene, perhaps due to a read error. CDR3 protein: CASSQEPSPPYNEQSF. Here the CDR3 DNA reads TGTGCCAGCAGCCAAGAACCCAGCCCCCCCTACAATGAGCAGTCCTTC. The J gene is TRBJ2-1, the V gene TRBV3-1, with D uncertain. Per the germline V gene, CDR1 is LGHDT and CDR2 is YNNKEL (reference sequence). The CDR3 is 16 amino acids.

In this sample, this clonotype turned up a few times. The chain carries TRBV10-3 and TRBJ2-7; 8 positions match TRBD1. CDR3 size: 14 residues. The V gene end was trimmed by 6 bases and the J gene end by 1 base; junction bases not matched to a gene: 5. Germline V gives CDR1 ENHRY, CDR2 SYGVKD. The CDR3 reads CAIRKQGVSYEQYF. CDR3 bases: TGTGCCATCAGGAAACAGGGGGTTTCCTACGAGCAGTACTTC.

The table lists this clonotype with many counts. For the CDR3, the DNA is TGCAGTGCTAGAGATCCAGGGACTAATGAAAAACTGTTTTTT. Translated, it gives CSARDPGTNEKLFF. The chain has TRBV20-1 and TRBJ1-4; D might be TRBD1 (5 bases). The CDR3 covers 14 residues. Trimming pared 0 bases from V and 2 bases from J, leaving 7 bases between. CDR1 DFQATT and CDR2 SNEGSKA come from the germline V gene (reference sequence).

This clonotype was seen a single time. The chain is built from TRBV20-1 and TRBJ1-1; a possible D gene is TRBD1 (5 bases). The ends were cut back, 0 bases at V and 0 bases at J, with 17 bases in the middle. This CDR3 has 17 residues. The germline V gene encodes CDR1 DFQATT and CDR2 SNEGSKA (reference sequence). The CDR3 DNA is TGCAGTGCTAGAGATAGGGAAAAGGGGTTTTTGAACACTGAAGCTTTCTTT. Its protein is CSARDREKGFLNTEAFF.

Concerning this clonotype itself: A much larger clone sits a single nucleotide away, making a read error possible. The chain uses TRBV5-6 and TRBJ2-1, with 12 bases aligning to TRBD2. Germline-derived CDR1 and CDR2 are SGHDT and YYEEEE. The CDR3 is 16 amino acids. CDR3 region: CASSQRLAGEGDEQFF. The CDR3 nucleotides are TGCGCCAGCAGCCAACGACTAGCGGGAGAGGGGGACGAGCAGTTCTTC.

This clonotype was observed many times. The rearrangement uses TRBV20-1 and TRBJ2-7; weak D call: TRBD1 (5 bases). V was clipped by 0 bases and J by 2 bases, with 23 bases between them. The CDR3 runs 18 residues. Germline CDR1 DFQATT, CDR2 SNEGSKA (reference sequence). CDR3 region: CSARDNLRPTGAPYEQYF. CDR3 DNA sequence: TGCAGTGCTAGAGACAACCTAAGGCCCACTGGGGCGCCCTACGAGCAGTACTTC.

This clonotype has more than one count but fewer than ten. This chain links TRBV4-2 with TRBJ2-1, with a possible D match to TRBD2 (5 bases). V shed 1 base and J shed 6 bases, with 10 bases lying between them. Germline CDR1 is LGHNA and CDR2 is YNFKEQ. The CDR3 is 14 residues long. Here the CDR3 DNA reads TGTGCCAGCAGCCAAGCCCCCAGCGGCAATGAGCAGTTCTTC. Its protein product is CASSQAPSGNEQFF.

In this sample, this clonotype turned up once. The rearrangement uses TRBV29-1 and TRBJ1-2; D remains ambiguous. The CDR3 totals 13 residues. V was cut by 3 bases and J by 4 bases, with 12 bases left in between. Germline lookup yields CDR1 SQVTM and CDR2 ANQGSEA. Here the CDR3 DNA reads TGCAGCGTTGACCGGGGTGGGAGCTATGGCTACACCTTC. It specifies CSVDRGGSYGYTF.

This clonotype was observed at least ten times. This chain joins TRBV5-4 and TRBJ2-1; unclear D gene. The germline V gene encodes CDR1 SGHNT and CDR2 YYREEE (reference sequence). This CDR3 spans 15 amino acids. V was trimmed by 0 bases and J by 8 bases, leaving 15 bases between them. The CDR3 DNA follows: TGTGCCAGCAGCTTGGTGGGCAGCTTAGGCGATGAGCAGTTCTTC. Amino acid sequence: CASSLVGSLGDEQFF.

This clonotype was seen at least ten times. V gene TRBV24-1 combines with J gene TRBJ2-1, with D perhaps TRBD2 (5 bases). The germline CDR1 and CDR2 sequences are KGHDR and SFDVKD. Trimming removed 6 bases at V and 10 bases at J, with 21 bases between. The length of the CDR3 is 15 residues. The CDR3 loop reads CATSRPGGPMGEQFF. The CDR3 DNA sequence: TGTGCCACCAGTCGGCCAGGAGGACCGATGGGGGAGCAGTTCTTC.

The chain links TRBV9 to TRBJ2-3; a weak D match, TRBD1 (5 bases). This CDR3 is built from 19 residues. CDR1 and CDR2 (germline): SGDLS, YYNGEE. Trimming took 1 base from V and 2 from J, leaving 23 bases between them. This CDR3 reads CASSVTLGNRGIDTDTQYF. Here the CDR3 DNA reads TGTGCCAGCAGCGTAACCCTTGGCAATAGGGGAATAGACACAGATACGCAGTATTTT.